The 18 T cell receptor beta chains reported below all come from one sample, sequenced in a study of shared clonotypes between healthy human individuals. Clones were sequenced by immunoSEQ multiplex PCR, and TCRdb holds only the in-frame ones, with some missing. The sample has 2 million to 2.5 million clones, around 95% seen once. The sequenced sample consisted of naive CD4+ T cells sorted from blood. The subset is: CD45RA+ positively selected. These receptors all come from a man aged 18 to 30 in good health.

The V gene is TRBV19, the J gene TRBJ2-7, with D possibly being TRBD1 or TRBD2 (6 bases each). V gave up 3 bases and J gave up 6 bases, with 15 bases separating them. This CDR3 comprises 14 residues. The germline CDR1 and CDR2 sequences are LNHDA and SQIVND (reference sequence). In nucleotides, the CDR3 is TGTGCCAGTAGTATTCAGGGCGGGACAAGCGAGCAGTACTTC. Translation gives CASSIQGGTSEQYF.

V is TRBV6-5 and J is TRBJ1-3, with 7 bases lining up with TRBD1. Germline CDR1 reads MNHEY; CDR2 reads SVGAGI. The V segment lost 7 bases and the J segment 2 bases; nucleotides outside the gene matches: 5. This CDR3 comprises 14 residues. The CDR3 DNA reads TGTGCCAGCACCCCCCAGGGGGCTGGAAACACCATATATTTT. It encodes CASTPQGAGNTIYF.

This rearrangement joins TRBV5-1 to TRBJ2-5; weak D call: TRBD2 (7 bases). Germline CDR1 is SGHRS and CDR2 is YFSETQ. The CDR3 length is 17 residues. The V end was cut by 4 bases, the J end by 1 base, with 20 bases between. The CDR3 nucleotides are TGCGCCAGCAGCCCCCCTTTAGGGGGGGGTATCCAAGAGACCCAGTACTTC. Protein sequence: CASSPPLGGGIQETQYF. The full variable domain, with the rest looked up from reference TRBV5-1 and TRBJ2-5, is KAGVTQTPRYLIKTRGQQVTLSCSPISGHRSVSWYQQTPGQGLQFLFEYFSETQRNKGNFPGRFSGRQFSNSRSEMNVSTLELGDSALYLCASSPPLGGGIQETQYFGPGTRLLVL.

The rearrangement joins TRBV5-1 to TRBJ1-1, with 12 bases matching TRBD1. V trimming: 4 bases; J trimming: 11 bases; junction bases outside the gene matches: 9. Germline values: CDR1 SGHRS, CDR2 YFSETQ. The CDR3 consists of 14 residues. The DNA for the CDR3 is TGCGCCAGCAGCCCCGGGACAGGGGGCCTCGTCGCTTTCTTT. Translating gives CASSPGTGGLVAFF.

The rearrangement uses TRBV15 and TRBJ1-2, with 9 bases aligning to TRBD1. Germline loops: CDR1 LNHNV, CDR2 YYDKDF (reference sequence). This CDR3 is 17 amino acids long. V trimming: 3 bases; J trimming: 0 bases; junction bases outside the gene matches: 8. The CDR3 DNA reads TGTGCCACCAGCAGTGCATCGACAGGGGGTTCTAACTATGGCTACACCTTC. This sequence encodes CATSSASTGGSNYGYTF.

As concerns this clone: The same CDR3 can be traced to other DNA sequences in this sample. The chain has TRBV5-1 and TRBJ2-2; 11 bases are a match to TRBD2. The CDR3 covers 15 residues. Per germline, CDR1 SGHRS and CDR2 YFSETQ. The J segment lost 4 bases and the V segment lost 4 bases, leaving 3 bases of the junction unmatched. The DNA of the CDR3 is TGCGCCAGCAGCAGCGGGACTAGCGGCACCGGGGAGCTGTTTTTT. Protein: CASSSGTSGTGELFF.

As for this clone: Other DNA sequences in the same sample also yield this CDR3. The V call is TRBV28, the J call TRBJ2-3; possibly TRBD1 or TRBD2 for D (5 bases each). This CDR3 has 15 amino acids. Trimming stripped 5 bases from V and 1 base from J, with 13 bases between. Germline CDR1 MDHEN, CDR2 SYDVKM. CDR3 sequence: CASSLGTLGTDTQYF. The CDR3 nucleotides are TGTGCCAGCAGTCTCGGGACGCTAGGCACAGATACGCAGTATTTT.

The chain has TRBV4-3 and TRBJ2-1; D call uncertain. Germline assignment: CDR1 LGHNA and CDR2 YSLEER. V was trimmed by 1 base and J by 2 bases, leaving 3 bases between them. The CDR3 runs 13 residues. For the CDR3, the DNA is TGCGCCAGCAGCCAAGTAACCTACAATGAGCAGTTCTTC. This sequence encodes CASSQVTYNEQFF.

The CDR3 reads CASSLVGFGNPNYGYTF. As DNA, the CDR3 is TGTGCCAGCAGCTTGGTAGGTTTTGGAAATCCGAACTATGGCTACACCTTC. The rearrangement uses TRBV5-6 and TRBJ1-2; D call uncertain. Trimming cost V 0 bases and J 2 bases, with 17 bases left between them. The CDR3 length is 17 residues. CDR1 SGHDT and CDR2 YYEEEE come from the germline V gene.

This rearrangement joins TRBV10-3 to TRBJ2-7; possibly TRBD1 for D (6 bases). CDR1 is ENHRY, CDR2 SYGVKD, per germline. The CDR3 extends over 12 amino acids. V was cut by 7 bases and J by 6 bases, with 13 bases left in between. The CDR3 region is CAINDRFGEQYF. The CDR3 DNA reads TGTGCCATCAACGACAGGTTCGGCGAGCAGTACTTC.

This clone showed up just once. The chain employs TRBV5-6 and TRBJ1-4; 9 bases map to TRBD1. The CDR3 has 17 residues. V lost 4 bases, J lost 8 bases, and 15 bases stayed unmatched. In germline, CDR1 is SGHDT, CDR2 YYEEEE. DNA of the CDR3: TGTGCCAGCAGCCGTACCCTAACCGGGACAGGGCTAGAAAAACTGTTTTTT. This sequence encodes CASSRTLTGTGLEKLFF. Full variable domain (outside the CDR3, taken from reference TRBV5-6 and TRBJ1-4): DAGVTQSPTHLIKTRGQQVTLRCSPKSGHDTVSWYQQALGQGPQFIFQYYEEEERQRGNFPDRFSGHQFPNYSSELNVNALLLGDSALYLCASSRTLTGTGLEKLFFGSGTQLSVL.

DNA of the CDR3: TGCGCCAGCAGCCCAATCCGACAGGGCGGAGGCTACACCTTC. Residues: CASSPIRQGGGYTF. The V gene is TRBV5-1, the J gene TRBJ1-2; TRBD1 aligns across 7 bases. The CDR3 is 14 residues long. The trim removed 4 bases at V and 8 bases at J, leaving 11 bases unmatched. Germline CDR1 is SGHRS and CDR2 is YFSETQ.

Here the CDR3 reads CASSPGKRGNNEQFF. For the CDR3, the DNA is TGTGCCAGCAGTCCCGGGAAGCGGGGTAACAATGAGCAGTTCTTC. The J gene is TRBJ2-1, the V gene TRBV6-5, with 7 bases aligning to TRBD2. The CDR3 runs 15 residues. The ends lost 5 bases at V and 5 bases at J; junction bases unmatched: 9. CDR1 is MNHEY, CDR2 SVGAGI, per germline.

The chain uses TRBV5-1 and TRBJ2-3; D is unclear. The CDR3 runs 15 residues. Germline lookup yields CDR1 SGHRS and CDR2 YFSETQ. V was cut by 0 bases and J by 0 bases, with 8 bases left in between. This CDR3 is CASSLDTPSTDTQYF. As DNA, the CDR3 is TGCGCCAGCAGCTTGGATACCCCCAGCACAGATACGCAGTATTTT.

The genes are TRBV6-6 and TRBJ1-1; D is uncertain. Germline values: CDR1 MNHNY, CDR2 SVGAGI (reference sequence). Trimming pared 2 bases from V and 4 bases from J, leaving 14 bases between. This CDR3 region has 15 residues. The CDR3 region has the DNA TGTGCCAGCAGTTACCTCGAAACGTTTTCCACTGAAGCTTTCTTT. Residues: CASSYLETFSTEAFF.

This chain joins TRBV4-3 and TRBJ2-7; 9 bases fit TRBD2. The V segment lost 0 bases and the J segment 0 bases; nucleotides outside the gene matches: 6. The CDR3 sequence is 17 residues long. CDR1 is LGHNA and CDR2 is YSLEER in the germline V gene. The CDR3 DNA follows: TGCGCCAGCAGCCAAGATGCGGGGGGGAGCTTCTCCTACGAGCAGTACTTC. Amino acid sequence: CASSQDAGGSFSYEQYF.

This rearrangement joins TRBV6-1 to TRBJ2-3; D might be TRBD1 (6 bases). V gave up 8 bases and J gave up 1 base, with 16 bases separating them. This CDR3 comprises 15 residues. Germline V lookup: CDR1 MNHNS, CDR2 SASEGT. In nucleotides, the CDR3 is TGTGCCAGCCTCAGCAACAGGGTCGGCACAGATACGCAGTATTTT. Its protein is CASLSNRVGTDTQYF.

This chain connects TRBV19 to TRBJ1-5; 7 positions agree with TRBD1. The ends lost 5 bases at V and 3 bases at J; junction bases unmatched: 7. The germline CDR1 and CDR2 sequences are LNHDA and SQIVND (reference sequence). The CDR3 is 15 amino acids. CDR3 sequence: CASSPATGSNQPQHF. CDR3 sequence (DNA): TGTGCCAGTAGTCCTGCGACAGGGTCCAATCAGCCCCAGCATTTT.